The entry below gives a single T cell receptor (beta chain) sequence along with its context. The antigen is not known. Data came from immunoSEQ multiplex PCR; TCRdb stores just in-frame clones and leaves some out. The profile shows around 200,000 clones, around 75% of them singletons. This sample was taken from a study of cytotoxic CD8 clonotypes in ibrutinib-treated CLL. Study at large: The study included 11 relapsed/refractory and 15 treatment-naive patients; roughly 18 had IGHV unmutated disease. Timing of response sample collection was a median about twelve months after treatment start, with a range of 6 to 36. Study-wide results and limits: Baseline-level clonality went beyond age-matched healthy donors and moved in step with circulating CD8+ T-cell counts. Having risen at ibrutinib response, clonality had fallen back toward baseline by progression.

Germline assignment: CDR1 SGHRS and CDR2 YFSETQ. Unmatched junction bases numbered 9, after V lost 4 bases and J lost 4 bases. The CDR3 length is 16 residues. This clonotype originated in a human donor with chronic lymphocytic leukemia. V gene TRBV5-1 combines with J gene TRBJ2-7, with TRBD1 matching over 12 bases. The specimen was PBMCs, collected after 12 months of ibrutinib treatment. CDR3 in amino acids: CASSVGTGGVGYEQYF. In nucleotides, the CDR3 is TGCGCCAGCAGCGTCGGGACAGGGGGCGTAGGGTACGAGCAGTACTTC.